The 16 T cell receptor beta chains below were found in one sample sequenced in a study of identifying expanded T cells in peripheral blood (dated by TCRdb to about 2019). The library was made by the immunoSEQ multiplex PCR assay. TCRdb carries this immuneACCESS record with in-frame sequences only. Its versions omit some clonotypes, under half of them owing to an unresolved V gene in the studies checked, with the rest unexplained. This sample is represented by about 81,000 clones; 84% of them were singletons. The top ten constitute around a fifth of the sample. The sequenced sample was blood. These TCRs come from a person aged 18-70 years in good health.

The V and J genes are TRBV29-1 and TRBJ2-1, with no clear D. V lost 4 bases, J lost 8 bases, and 18 bases lay in between. Germline V gives CDR1 SQVTM, CDR2 ANQGSEA. This CDR3 region has 14 residues. CDR3 region: CSVVASKLIDEQFF. The CDR3 DNA sequence: TGCAGCGTTGTAGCTAGTAAGTTGATCGATGAGCAGTTCTTC.

V and J are TRBV19 and TRBJ2-1; 8 bases line up with TRBD1. Trimming cost V 5 bases and J 0 bases; bases outside gene matches: 6. The CDR3 totals 16 residues. The germline CDR1 and CDR2 sequences are LNHDA and SQIVND (reference sequence). The CDR3 region has the DNA TGTGCCAGTAGTGGATCCGGGACAGGCTCCTACAATGAGCAGTTCTTC. Translating gives CASSGSGTGSYNEQFF.

Comments on this clone: Other DNA sequences in this specimen translate into the identical CDR3. This chain joins TRBV19 and TRBJ2-2; 8 nucleotides match TRBD2. With V trimmed by 9 bases and J by 6 bases, 6 bases remained unmatched. Germline V gene lookup returns CDR1 LNHDA and CDR2 SQIVND (reference sequence). CDR3 length equals 13 residues. CDR3 bases: TGTGCCAGCTCGGGAGGGCCTGCCGGGGAGCTGTTTTTT. Protein: CASSGGPAGELFF.

The rearrangement joins TRBV9 to TRBJ2-7, with TRBD2 as a possible D gene (6 bases). The germline V and J ends were trimmed by 0 bases and 2 bases, with 15 bases remaining between them. In germline, CDR1 is SGDLS, CDR2 YYNGEE. The CDR3 totals 16 residues. Here the CDR3 DNA reads TGTGCCAGCAGCGTAGGCCCCCCTCCGGGGGCCTACGAGCAGTACTTC. Its translation is CASSVGPPPGAYEQYF.

The chain combines TRBV4-3 with TRBJ2-1; unclear D gene. This CDR3 is 15 amino acids long. In germline, CDR1 is LGHNA, CDR2 YSLEER. Trimming took off 6 bases at V and 1 base at J, with 13 bases between the two ends. CDR3: CASRRTVGSYNEQFF. Here the CDR3 DNA reads TGCGCCAGCAGACGTACGGTGGGGTCCTACAATGAGCAGTTCTTC.

The chain has TRBV30 and TRBJ2-7; D is undetermined. There are 11 residues in the CDR3. V was cut by 0 bases and J by 11 bases, with 11 bases left in between. CDR1 and CDR2 from the germline V gene are GTSNPN and SVGIG (reference sequence). CDR3 DNA: TGTGCCTGGAGTGTATCTACGGTCAAGTACTTC. It translates to CAWSVSTVKYF.

In the case of this clone: The sample has other DNA sequences that encode this CDR3 too. V gene TRBV7-2 combines with J gene TRBJ1-5, with D maybe TRBD1 (6 bases). The germline V gene has CDR1 SGHTA and CDR2 FQGNSA. The CDR3 has 14 amino acids. V was pared by 1 base and J by 4 bases, with 8 bases between. In DNA, the CDR3 is TGTGCCAGCAGCTTAGGAGGGGGGAATCAGCCCCAGCATTTT. Residues: CASSLGGGNQPQHF.

This clone was seen once. The chain is built from TRBV7-2 and TRBJ2-4, with 7 nucleotides matching TRBD2. The germline V gene has CDR1 SGHTA and CDR2 FQGNSA. This CDR3 region has 15 residues. Trimming cost V 0 bases and J 7 bases; bases outside gene matches: 6. The DNA for the CDR3 is TGTGCCAGCAGCTTAGCGCTCGAGGGAGGGAACATTCAGTACTTC. As protein: CASSLALEGGNIQYF. Based on the CDR3 plus reference TRBV7-2 and TRBJ2-4, the full variable domain is GAGVSQSPSNKVTEKGKDVELRCDPISGHTALYWYRQSLGQGLEFLIYFQGNSAPDKSGLPSDRFSAERTGGSVSTLTIQRTQQEDSAVYLCASSLALEGGNIQYFGAGTRLSVL.

A remark on this clone: The same CDR3 can be traced to other DNA sequences in this sample. The genes are TRBV9 and TRBJ2-1, with TRBD2 matching over 8 bases. With 2 bases clipped from V and 3 bases from J, the junction kept 4 bases outside the gene matches. Germline CDR1 reads SGDLS; CDR2 reads YYNGEE. CDR3 length: 15 amino acids. The DNA of the CDR3 is TGTGCCAGCAGCGTCGGCCTAGCGGGCTACAATGAGCAGTTCTTC. Translating gives CASSVGLAGYNEQFF. The whole variable domain, filled in from reference TRBV9 and TRBJ2-1, reads DSGVTQTPKHLITATGQRVTLRCSPRSGDLSVYWYQQSLDQGLQFLIQYYNGEERAKGNILERFSAQQFPDLHSELNLSSLELGDSALYFCASSVGLAGYNEQFFGPGTRLTVL.

V and J are TRBV11-2 and TRBJ2-7; 8 bases match TRBD1. Germline values: CDR1 SGHAT, CDR2 FQNNGV. Trimming removed 2 bases from V and 0 bases from J; junction bases left unmatched: 6. The CDR3 runs 16 residues. CDR3 coding DNA: TGTGCCAGCAGCTTATGGGCAGGGGGCGCCTCCTACGAGCAGTACTTC. It encodes CASSLWAGGASYEQYF.

This sequence joins TRBV4-2 and TRBJ2-1; 11 nucleotides align to TRBD1. CDR3 length: 16 residues. V gave up 4 bases and J gave up 1 base; unmatched junction bases: 3. CDR1 LGHNA and CDR2 YNFKEQ come from the germline V gene. The CDR3 reads CASSPDRGRSYNEQFF. The CDR3 DNA reads as TGTGCCAGCAGCCCGGACAGGGGGCGATCCTACAATGAGCAGTTCTTC.

This clone has only a few counts. The junction departs from the called germline gene at one end, perhaps through a read error. V is TRBV6-6 and J is TRBJ2-1, with unresolved D. This CDR3 contains 14 residues. In germline, CDR1 is MNHNY, CDR2 SVGAGI (reference sequence). DNA for the CDR3: TGTGCCAGCACTTACCCGGCTACGGGTAATGAGCAGTTCTTC. It encodes CASTYPATGNEQFF.

V usage is TRBV25-1 and J usage is TRBJ2-7; the match to TRBD1 covers 7 bases. The V segment lost 4 bases and the J segment 6 bases; nucleotides outside the gene matches: 12. The CDR3 totals 15 residues. Per the germline V gene, CDR1 is MGHDK and CDR2 is SYGVNS. Written as DNA, the CDR3 is TGTGCCAGCAGTGGCTTGACAGGGAAGACGGTCGAGCAGTACTTC. This sequence encodes CASSGLTGKTVEQYF.

This chain uses TRBV4-1 with TRBJ2-7; TRBD1 matches at 7 bases. CDR1 and CDR2 from the germline V gene are MGHRA and YSYEKL. This CDR3 has 16 amino acids. The J segment lost 3 bases and the V segment lost 1 base, leaving 9 bases of the junction unmatched. Here the CDR3 reads CASSQVIDRAFYEQYF. The CDR3, as DNA: TGCGCCAGCAGCCAAGTGATTGACAGGGCCTTCTACGAGCAGTACTTC.

The chain couples TRBV7-9 to TRBJ1-2, with 7 nucleotides matching TRBD1. CDR3 length equals 13 residues. The trim removed 3 bases at V and 3 bases at J, leaving 1 base unmatched. CDR1 is SEHNR and CDR2 is FQNEAQ in the germline V gene (reference sequence). The CDR3 protein is CASSFQGDYGYTF. The DNA of the CDR3 is TGTGCCAGCAGCTTCCAGGGGGACTATGGCTACACCTTC.

The chain has TRBV30 and TRBJ2-7; TRBD2 matches at 15 bases. The trim removed 3 bases at V and 6 bases at J, leaving 9 bases unmatched. The CDR3 has 16 residues. Germline lookup yields CDR1 GTSNPN and CDR2 SVGIG (reference sequence). Here the CDR3 reads CAWRAGLAGGLSEQYF. The CDR3 nucleotides read TGTGCCTGGAGGGCAGGACTAGCGGGAGGGCTGAGCGAGCAGTACTTC.